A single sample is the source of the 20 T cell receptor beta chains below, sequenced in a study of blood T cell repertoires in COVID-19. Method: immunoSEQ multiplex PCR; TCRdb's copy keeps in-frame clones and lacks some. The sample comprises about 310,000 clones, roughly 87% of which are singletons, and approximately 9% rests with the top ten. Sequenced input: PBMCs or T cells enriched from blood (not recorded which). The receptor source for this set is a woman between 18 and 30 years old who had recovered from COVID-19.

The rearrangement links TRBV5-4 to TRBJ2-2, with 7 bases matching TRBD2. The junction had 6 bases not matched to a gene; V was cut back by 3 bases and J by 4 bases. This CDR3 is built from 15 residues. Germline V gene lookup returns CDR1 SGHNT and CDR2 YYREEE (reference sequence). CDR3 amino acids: CASSSAGRGTGELFF. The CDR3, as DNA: TGTGCCAGCAGCTCTGCAGGGAGGGGCACCGGGGAGCTGTTTTTT. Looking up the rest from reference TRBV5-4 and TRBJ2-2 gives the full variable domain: ETGVTQSPTHLIKTRGQQVTLRCSSQSGHNTVSWYQQALGQGPQFIFQYYREEENGRGNFPPRFSGLQFPNYSSELNVNALELDDSALYLCASSSAGRGTGELFFGEGSRLTVL.

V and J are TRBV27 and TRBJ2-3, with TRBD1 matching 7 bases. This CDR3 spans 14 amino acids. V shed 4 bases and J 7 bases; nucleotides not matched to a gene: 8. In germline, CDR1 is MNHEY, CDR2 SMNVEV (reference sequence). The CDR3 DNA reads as TGTGCCAGCAGTTCAACAGGGGTTACATATACGCAGTATTTT. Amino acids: CASSSTGVTYTQYF.

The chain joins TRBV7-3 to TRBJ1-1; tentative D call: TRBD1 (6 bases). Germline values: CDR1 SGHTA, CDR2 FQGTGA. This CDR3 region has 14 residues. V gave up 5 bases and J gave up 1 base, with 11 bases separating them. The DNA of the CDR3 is TGTGCCAGCAGCCCGGGACACCAGAACACTGAAGCTTTCTTT. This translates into CASSPGHQNTEAFF.

CDR3 sequence reads: CASSLLGQTYEQYF. In nucleotides, the CDR3 is TGTGCCAGCAGTTTATTAGGACAGACCTACGAGCAGTACTTC. The chain joins TRBV27 to TRBJ2-7; D is perhaps TRBD1 (6 bases). Trimming stripped 1 base from V and 2 bases from J, with 9 bases between. Germline V gives CDR1 MNHEY, CDR2 SMNVEV (reference sequence). The CDR3 covers 14 residues.

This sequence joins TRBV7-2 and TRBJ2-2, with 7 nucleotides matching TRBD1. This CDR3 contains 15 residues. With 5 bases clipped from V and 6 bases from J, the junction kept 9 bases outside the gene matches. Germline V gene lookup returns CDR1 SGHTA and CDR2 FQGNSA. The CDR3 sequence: CASSPLTGKAGELFF. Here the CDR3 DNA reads TGTGCCAGCAGCCCGTTGACAGGGAAAGCCGGGGAGCTGTTTTTT.

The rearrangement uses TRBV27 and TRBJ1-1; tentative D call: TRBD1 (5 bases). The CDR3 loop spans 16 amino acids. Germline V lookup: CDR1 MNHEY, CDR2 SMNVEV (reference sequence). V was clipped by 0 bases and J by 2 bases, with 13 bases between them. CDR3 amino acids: CASSLSTDATNTEAFF. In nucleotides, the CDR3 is TGTGCCAGCAGTTTATCGACAGACGCAACCAACACTGAAGCTTTCTTT.

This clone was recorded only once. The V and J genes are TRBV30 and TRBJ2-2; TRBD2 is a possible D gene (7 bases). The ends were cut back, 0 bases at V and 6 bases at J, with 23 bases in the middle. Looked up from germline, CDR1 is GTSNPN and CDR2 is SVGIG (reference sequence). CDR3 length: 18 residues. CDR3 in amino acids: CAWSVFRPGGPPAGELFF. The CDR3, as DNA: TGTGCCTGGAGTGTCTTTAGGCCGGGGGGCCCCCCAGCCGGGGAGCTGTTTTTT. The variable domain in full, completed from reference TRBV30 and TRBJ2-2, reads SQTIHQWPATLVQPVGSPLSLECTVEGTSNPNLYWYRQAAGRGLQLLFYSVGIGQISSEVPQNLSASRPQDRQFILSSKKLLLSDSGFYLCAWSVFRPGGPPAGELFFGEGSRLTVL.

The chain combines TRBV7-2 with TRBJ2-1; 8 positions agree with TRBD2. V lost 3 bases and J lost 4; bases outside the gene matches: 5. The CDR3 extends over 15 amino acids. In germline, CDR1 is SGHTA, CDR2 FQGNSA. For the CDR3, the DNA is TGTGCCAGCAGCTTGAGCCGGGAGGGTTACAATGAGCAGTTCTTC. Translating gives CASSLSREGYNEQFF.

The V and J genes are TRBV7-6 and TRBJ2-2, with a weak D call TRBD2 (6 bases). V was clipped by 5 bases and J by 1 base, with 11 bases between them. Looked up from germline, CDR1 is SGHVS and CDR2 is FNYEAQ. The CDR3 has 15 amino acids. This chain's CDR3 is CASSRTGENTGELFF. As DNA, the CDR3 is TGTGCCAGCAGCCGCACGGGGGAGAACACCGGGGAGCTGTTTTTT.

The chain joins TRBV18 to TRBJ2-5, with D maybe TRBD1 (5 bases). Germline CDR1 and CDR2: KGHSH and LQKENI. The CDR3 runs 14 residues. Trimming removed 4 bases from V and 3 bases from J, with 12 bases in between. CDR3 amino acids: CASSLQVAEETQYF. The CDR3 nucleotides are TGTGCCAGCTCACTACAGGTTGCAGAAGAGACCCAGTACTTC.

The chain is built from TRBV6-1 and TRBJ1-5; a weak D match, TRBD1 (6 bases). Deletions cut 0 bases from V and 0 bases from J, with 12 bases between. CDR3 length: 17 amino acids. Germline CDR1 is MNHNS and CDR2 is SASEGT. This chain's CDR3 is CASSEAGAPYSNQPQHF. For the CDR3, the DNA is TGTGCCAGCAGTGAAGCGGGGGCTCCCTATAGCAATCAGCCCCAGCATTTT.

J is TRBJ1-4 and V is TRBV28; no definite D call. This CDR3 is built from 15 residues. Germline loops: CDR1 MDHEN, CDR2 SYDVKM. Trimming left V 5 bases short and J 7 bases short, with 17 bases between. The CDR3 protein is CASSTPGGNREKLFF. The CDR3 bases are TGTGCCAGCAGTACCCCCGGAGGGAATCGTGAAAAACTGTTTTTT.

The CDR3 DNA follows: TGTGCCAGCAGCCCCAGGTCCTCAGGGGACTCTGGAAACACCATATATTTT. This encodes CASSPRSSGDSGNTIYF. This chain links TRBV7-9 with TRBJ1-3, with D maybe TRBD1 (6 bases). Germline CDR1 SEHNR, CDR2 FQNEAQ (reference sequence). CDR3 length: 17 amino acids. V was shortened by 5 bases and J by 0 bases, with 17 bases between the two germline ends.

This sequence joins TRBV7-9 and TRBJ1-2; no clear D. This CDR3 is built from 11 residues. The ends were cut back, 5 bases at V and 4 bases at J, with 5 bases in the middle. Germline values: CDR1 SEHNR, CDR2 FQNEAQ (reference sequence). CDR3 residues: CASSLIYGYTF. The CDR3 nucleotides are TGTGCCAGCAGCCTTATCTATGGCTACACCTTC.

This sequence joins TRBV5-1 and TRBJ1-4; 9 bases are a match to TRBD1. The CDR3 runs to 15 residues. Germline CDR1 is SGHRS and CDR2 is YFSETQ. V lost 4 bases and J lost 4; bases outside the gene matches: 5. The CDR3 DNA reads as TGCGCCAGCAGCGTACGGGGACAGGGTAATGAAAAACTGTTTTTT. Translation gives CASSVRGQGNEKLFF.

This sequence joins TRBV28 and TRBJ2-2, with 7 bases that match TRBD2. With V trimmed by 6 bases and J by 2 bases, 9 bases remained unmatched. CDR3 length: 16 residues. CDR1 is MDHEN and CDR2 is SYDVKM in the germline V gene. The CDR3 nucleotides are TGTGCCAGCAGACTTAGCGGGTTCTTTAACACCGGGGAGCTGTTTTTT. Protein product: CASRLSGFFNTGELFF.

The CDR3 DNA is TGTGCCAGCAGTACCTGGACAGGGGGTGAGCAGTTCTTC. Translated, it gives CASSTWTGGEQFF. The rearrangement links TRBV28 to TRBJ2-1; 10 nucleotides match TRBD1. V lost 5 bases to trimming and J lost 9 bases; unmatched junction nucleotides: 4. This CDR3 comprises 13 residues. CDR1 and CDR2 from the germline V gene are MDHEN and SYDVKM. Together with reference TRBV28 and TRBJ2-1, the CDR3 gives the full variable domain: DVKVTQSSRYLVKRTGEKVFLECVQDMDHENMFWYRQDPGLGLRLIYFSYDVKMKEKGDIPEGYSVSREKKERFSLILESASTNQTSMYLCASSTWTGGEQFFGPGTRLTVL.

The CDR3 DNA is TGTGCCAGCAGTTTAGCGGGGGCTCGGGGCTACACCTTC. It is translated as CASSLAGARGYTF. The V call is TRBV27, the J call TRBJ1-2; the D gene is possibly TRBD1 (6 bases). The CDR3 runs to 13 residues. V gave up 2 bases and J gave up 8 bases, with 12 bases separating them. Looked up from germline, CDR1 is MNHEY and CDR2 is SMNVEV (reference sequence).

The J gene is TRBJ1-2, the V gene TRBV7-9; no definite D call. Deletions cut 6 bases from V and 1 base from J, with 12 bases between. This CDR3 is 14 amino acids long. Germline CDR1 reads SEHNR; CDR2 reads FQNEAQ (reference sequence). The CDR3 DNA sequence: TGTGCCAGCAGGACCTCGGGTCTTAACTATGGCTACACCTTC. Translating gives CASRTSGLNYGYTF.

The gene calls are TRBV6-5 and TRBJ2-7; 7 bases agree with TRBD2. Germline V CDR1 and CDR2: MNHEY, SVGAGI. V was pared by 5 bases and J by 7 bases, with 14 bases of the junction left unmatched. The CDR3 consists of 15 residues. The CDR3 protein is CASSPTWGRAGEQYF. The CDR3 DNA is TGTGCCAGCAGTCCTACTTGGGGGAGGGCGGGTGAGCAGTACTTC.